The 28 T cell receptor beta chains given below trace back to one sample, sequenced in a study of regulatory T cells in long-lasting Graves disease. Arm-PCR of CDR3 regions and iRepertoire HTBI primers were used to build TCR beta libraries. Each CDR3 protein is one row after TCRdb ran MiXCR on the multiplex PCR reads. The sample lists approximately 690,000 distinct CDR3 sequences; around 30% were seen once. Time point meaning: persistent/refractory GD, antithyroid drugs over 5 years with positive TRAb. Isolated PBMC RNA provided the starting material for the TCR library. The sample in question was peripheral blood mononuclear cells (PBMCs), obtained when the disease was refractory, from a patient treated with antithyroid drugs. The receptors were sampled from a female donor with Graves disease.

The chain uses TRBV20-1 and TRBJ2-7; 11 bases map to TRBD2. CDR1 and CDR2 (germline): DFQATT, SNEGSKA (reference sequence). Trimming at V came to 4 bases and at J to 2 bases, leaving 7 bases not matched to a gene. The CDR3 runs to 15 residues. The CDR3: CSATLAGGGPYEQYF. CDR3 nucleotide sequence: TGCAGTGCTACGCTAGCGGGAGGTGGACCCTACGAGCAGTACTTC.

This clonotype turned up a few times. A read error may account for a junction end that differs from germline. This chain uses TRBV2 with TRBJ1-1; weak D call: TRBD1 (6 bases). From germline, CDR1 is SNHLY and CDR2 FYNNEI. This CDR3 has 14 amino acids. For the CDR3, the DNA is TGTGCCAGCAGTGCCACAGGGCACGACACTGAAGCTTCCTTT. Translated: CASSATGHDTEASF. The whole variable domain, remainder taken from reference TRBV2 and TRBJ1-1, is EPEVTQTPSHQVTQMGQEVILRCVPISNHLYFYWYRQILGQKVEFLVSFYNNEISEKSEIFDDQFSVERPDGSNFTLKIRSTKLEDSAMYFCASSATGHDTEASFGQGTRLTVV.

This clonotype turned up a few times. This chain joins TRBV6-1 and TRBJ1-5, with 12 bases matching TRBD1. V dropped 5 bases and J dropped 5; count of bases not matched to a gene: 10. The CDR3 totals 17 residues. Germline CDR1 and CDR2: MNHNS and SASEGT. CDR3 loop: CASSRRPGQGAHQPQHF. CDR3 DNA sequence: TGTGCCAGCAGTCGTCGTCCGGGACAGGGGGCACATCAGCCCCAGCATTTT.

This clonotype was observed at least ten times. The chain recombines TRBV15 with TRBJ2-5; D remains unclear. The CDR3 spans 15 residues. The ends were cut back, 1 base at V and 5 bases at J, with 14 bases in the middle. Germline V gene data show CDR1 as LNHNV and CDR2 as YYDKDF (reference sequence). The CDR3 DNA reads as TGTGCCACCAGCAGAGCCACCGAGAGTGGGGAGACCCAGTACTTC. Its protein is CATSRATESGETQYF.

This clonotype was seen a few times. This chain's CDR3 is CASSLFRGAPEAFF. The CDR3 coding sequence is TGTGCCAGCAGCTTATTCCGCGGGGCACCTGAAGCTTTCTTT. The chain joins TRBV11-2 to TRBJ1-1; D might be TRBD1 (5 bases). This CDR3 has 14 amino acids. CDR1 SGHAT and CDR2 FQNNGV come from the germline V gene. Trimming removed 2 bases at V and 6 bases at J, with 13 bases between.

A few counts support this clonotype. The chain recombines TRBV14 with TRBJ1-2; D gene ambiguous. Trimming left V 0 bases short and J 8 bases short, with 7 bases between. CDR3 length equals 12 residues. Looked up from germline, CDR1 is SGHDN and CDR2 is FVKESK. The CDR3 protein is CASSQERDGYTF. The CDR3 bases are TGTGCCAGCAGCCAAGAGAGAGACGGCTACACCTTC.

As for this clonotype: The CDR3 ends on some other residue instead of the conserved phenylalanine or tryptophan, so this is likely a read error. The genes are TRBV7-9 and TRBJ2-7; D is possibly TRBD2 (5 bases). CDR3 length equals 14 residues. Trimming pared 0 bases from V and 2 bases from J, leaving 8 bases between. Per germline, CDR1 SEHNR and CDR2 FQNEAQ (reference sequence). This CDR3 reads CASSLAGLTYEQYL. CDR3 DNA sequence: TGTGCCAGCAGCTTAGCAGGACTTACCTACGAGCAGTACCTC.

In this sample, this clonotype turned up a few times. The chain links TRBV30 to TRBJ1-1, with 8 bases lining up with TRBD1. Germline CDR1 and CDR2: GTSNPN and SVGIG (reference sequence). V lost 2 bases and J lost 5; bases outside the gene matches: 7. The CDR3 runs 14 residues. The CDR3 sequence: CAWSPGGAGTEAFF. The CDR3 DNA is TGTGCCTGGAGTCCAGGGGGCGCGGGGACTGAAGCTTTCTTT.

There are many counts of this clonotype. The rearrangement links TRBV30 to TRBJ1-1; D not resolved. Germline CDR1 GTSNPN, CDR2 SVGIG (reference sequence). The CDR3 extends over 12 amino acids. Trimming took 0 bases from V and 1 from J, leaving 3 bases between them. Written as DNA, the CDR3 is TGTGCCTGGAGTGTGAGGAACACTGAAGCTTTCTTT. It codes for CAWSVRNTEAFF.

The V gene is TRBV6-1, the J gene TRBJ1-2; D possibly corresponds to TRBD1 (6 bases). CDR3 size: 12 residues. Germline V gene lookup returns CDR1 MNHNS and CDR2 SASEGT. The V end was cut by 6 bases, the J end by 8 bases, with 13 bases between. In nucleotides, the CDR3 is TGTGCCAGCAGCCCGTACAGGGTCGGCTACACCTTC. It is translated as CASSPYRVGYTF.

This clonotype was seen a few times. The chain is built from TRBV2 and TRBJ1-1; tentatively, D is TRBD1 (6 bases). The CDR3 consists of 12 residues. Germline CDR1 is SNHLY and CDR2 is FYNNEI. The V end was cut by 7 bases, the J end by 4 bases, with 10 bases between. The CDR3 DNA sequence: TGTGCCAGCATTCAGGGGCTCACTGAAGCTTTCTTT. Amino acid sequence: CASIQGLTEAFF.

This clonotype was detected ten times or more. This CDR3 is CASSYLQGSNQPQHF. As DNA, the CDR3 is TGTGCCAGCAGTTATCTACAGGGAAGCAATCAGCCCCAGCATTTT. The chain uses TRBV28 and TRBJ1-5; D may be TRBD1 (6 bases). The CDR3 sequence is 15 residues long. Trimming removed 4 bases at V and 1 base at J, with 11 bases between. From germline, CDR1 is MDHEN and CDR2 SYDVKM.

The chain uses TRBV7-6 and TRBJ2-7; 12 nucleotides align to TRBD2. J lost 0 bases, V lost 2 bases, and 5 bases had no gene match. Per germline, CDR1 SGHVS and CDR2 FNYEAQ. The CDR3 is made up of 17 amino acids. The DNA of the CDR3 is TGTGCCAGCAGCTTAAGGGGACTAGCGGGCGGCTCCTACGAGCAGTACTTC. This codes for CASSLRGLAGGSYEQYF.

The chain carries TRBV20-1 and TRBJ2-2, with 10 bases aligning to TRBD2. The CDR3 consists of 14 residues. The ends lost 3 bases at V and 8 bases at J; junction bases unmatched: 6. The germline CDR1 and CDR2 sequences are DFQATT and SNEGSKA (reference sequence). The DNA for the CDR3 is TGCAGTGCTAGCCAGCTAGCGGGAGTTGGGGAGCTGTTTTTT. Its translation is CSASQLAGVGELFF.

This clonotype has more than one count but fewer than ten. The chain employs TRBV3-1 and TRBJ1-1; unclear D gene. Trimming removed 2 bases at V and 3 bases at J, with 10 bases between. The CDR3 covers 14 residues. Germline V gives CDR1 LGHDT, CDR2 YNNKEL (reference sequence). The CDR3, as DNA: TGTGCCAGCAGCCAAAGCCCCCGGGACACTGAAGCTTTCTTT. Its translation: CASSQSPRDTEAFF.

CDR3 loop: CATSRPARSGYTF. The CDR3 DNA follows: TGTGCCACCAGCAGACCCGCCCGGAGCGGCTACACCTTC. The rearrangement uses TRBV15 and TRBJ1-2; D is ambiguous. CDR1 LNHNV and CDR2 YYDKDF come from the germline V gene (reference sequence). Trimming shortened V by 2 bases and J by 8 bases, and 12 bases separated the two germline ends. The length of the CDR3 is 13 residues.

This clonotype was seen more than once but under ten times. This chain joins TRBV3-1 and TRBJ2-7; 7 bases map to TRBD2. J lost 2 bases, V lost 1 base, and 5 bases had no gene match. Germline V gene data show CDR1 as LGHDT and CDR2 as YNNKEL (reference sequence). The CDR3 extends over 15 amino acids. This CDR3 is CASSQAGGPTYEQYF. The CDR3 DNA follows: TGTGCCAGCAGCCAAGCGGGAGGCCCAACCTACGAGCAGTACTTC.

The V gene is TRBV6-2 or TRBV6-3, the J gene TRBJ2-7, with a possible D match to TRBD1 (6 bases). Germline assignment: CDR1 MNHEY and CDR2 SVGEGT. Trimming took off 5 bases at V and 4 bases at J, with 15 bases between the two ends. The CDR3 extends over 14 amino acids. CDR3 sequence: CASSRTDDGYEQYF. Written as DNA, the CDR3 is TGTGCCAGCAGTCGGACAGACGATGGGTACGAGCAGTACTTC.

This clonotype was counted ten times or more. The DNA for the CDR3 is TGTGCCAGCAGCTCACAGGGAACCGGGGAGCTGTTTTTT. Translation: CASSSQGTGELFF. This sequence joins TRBV28 and TRBJ2-2, with D possibly TRBD1 on 6 matching bases. The CDR3 is 13 amino acids. V was pared by 6 bases and J by 5 bases, with 10 bases between. Germline V CDR1 and CDR2: MDHEN, SYDVKM.

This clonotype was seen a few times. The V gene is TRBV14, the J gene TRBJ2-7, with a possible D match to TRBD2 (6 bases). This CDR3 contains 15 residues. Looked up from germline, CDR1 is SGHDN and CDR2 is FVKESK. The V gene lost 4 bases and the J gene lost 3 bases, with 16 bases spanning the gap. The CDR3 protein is CASSPTRLSDYEQYF. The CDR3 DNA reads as TGTGCCAGCAGCCCGACTAGACTAAGCGACTACGAGCAGTACTTC.

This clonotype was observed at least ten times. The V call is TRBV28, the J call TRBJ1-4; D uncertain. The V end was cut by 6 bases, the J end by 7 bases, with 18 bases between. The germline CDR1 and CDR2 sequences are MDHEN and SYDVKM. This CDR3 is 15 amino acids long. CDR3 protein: CASSRTPFAGEKLFF. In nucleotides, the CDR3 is TGTGCCAGCAGCCGTACCCCATTCGCTGGTGAAAAACTGTTTTTT.

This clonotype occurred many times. Here the CDR3 DNA reads TGTGCCAGCAGTGAAGCTTGGGGGGAAGCTTTCTTT. This translates into CASSEAWGEAFF. The chain is built from TRBV2 and TRBJ1-1, with D possibly being TRBD1 (5 bases). There are 12 residues in the CDR3. V lost 0 bases and J 8 bases, leaving 7 bases between the germline ends. The V gene's germline CDR1 is SNHLY and CDR2 FYNNEI. Full variable domain (remainder filled in from reference TRBV2 and TRBJ1-1): EPEVTQTPSHQVTQMGQEVILRCVPISNHLYFYWYRQILGQKVEFLVSFYNNEISEKSEIFDDQFSVERPDGSNFTLKIRSTKLEDSAMYFCASSEAWGEAFFGQGTRLTVV.

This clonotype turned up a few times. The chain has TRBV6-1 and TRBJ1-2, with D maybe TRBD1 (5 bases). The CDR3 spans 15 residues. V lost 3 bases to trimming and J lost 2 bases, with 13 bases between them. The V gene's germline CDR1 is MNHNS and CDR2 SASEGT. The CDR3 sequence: CASSEEDTFNYGYTF. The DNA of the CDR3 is TGTGCCAGCAGTGAGGAGGACACCTTCAACTATGGCTACACCTTC.

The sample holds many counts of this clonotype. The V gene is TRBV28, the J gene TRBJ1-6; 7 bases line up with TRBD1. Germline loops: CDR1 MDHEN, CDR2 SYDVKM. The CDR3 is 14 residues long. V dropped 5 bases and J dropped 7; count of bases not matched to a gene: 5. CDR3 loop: CASSPPTGNSPLHF. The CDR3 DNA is TGTGCCAGCAGTCCTCCGACAGGGAATTCACCCCTCCACTTT.

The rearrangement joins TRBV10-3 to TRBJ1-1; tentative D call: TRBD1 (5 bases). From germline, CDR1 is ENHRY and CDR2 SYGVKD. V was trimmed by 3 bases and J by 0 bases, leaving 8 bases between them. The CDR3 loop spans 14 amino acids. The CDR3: CAISDGGMNTEAFF. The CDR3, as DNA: TGTGCCATCAGTGATGGGGGTATGAACACTGAAGCTTTCTTT.

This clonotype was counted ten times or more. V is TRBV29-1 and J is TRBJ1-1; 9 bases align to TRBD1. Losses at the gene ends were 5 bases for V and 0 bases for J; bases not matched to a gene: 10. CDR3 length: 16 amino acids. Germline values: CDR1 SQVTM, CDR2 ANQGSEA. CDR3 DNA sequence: TGCAGCGTTTCGGGACAGGGAATCAGGATGAACACTGAAGCTTTCTTT. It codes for CSVSGQGIRMNTEAFF.

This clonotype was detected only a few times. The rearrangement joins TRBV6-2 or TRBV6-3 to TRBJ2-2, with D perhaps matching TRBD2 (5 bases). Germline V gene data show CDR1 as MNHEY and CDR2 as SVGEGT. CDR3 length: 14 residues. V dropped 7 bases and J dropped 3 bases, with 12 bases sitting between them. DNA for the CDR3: TGTGCCAGCACGGCTCCGAGGGACACCGGGGAGCTGTTTTTT. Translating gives CASTAPRDTGELFF.

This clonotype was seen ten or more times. CDR3 nucleotide sequence: TGTGCCAGCTCTCGCGGCCCTAGCACTGAAGCTTTCTTT. It encodes CASSRGPSTEAFF. The chain links TRBV18 to TRBJ1-1; unclear D gene. CDR3 size: 13 residues. The V and J ends lost 6 bases and 4 bases respectively, with 12 bases between them. Germline CDR1 reads KGHSH; CDR2 reads LQKENI.